This T cell receptor (beta chain) derives from a study of human T cells and chemical hapten exposure. This clonotype showed up many times. There are 15 residues in the CDR3. Unmatched junction bases numbered 4, after V lost 5 bases and J lost 5 bases. Individual cDNA molecules in this library carried unique molecular identifiers. TCRdb reanalysed the RACE reads using MiXCR and keeps one entry per CDR3 protein. The sample yields more than 35,000 distinct CDR3 sequences, around 6.8% seen once. Time point described: patch test 1, 2 weeks after DPC sensitization. Noted treatment: therapeutic diphenylcyclopropenone sensitization with weekly scalp DPC. Blood, whole and unfractionated, served as the source for total RNA extraction.

This chain links TRBV12-3 or TRBV12-4 with TRBJ2-2, with TRBD1 matching over 11 bases. This sequence was found in a woman in her twenties or thirties with alopecia areata. Some clones in this sample may be carry-over from other donors' samples. This material consisted of whole blood, taken in connection with sensitization to the hapten diphenylcyclopropenone (DPC). The CDR3 bases are TGTGCCAGCAGTCGGGACAGGGGGTCGACCGGGGAGCTGTTTTTT. Translated: CASSRDRGSTGELFF.